This T cell receptor (beta chain) was found in a study of cytomegalovirus exposure and HLA in healthy donors. Germline CDR1 SGHAT, CDR2 FQNNGV. The V end lost 1 base, the J end lost 6 bases, and 9 bases lay between the germline ends. This CDR3 has 13 residues. Study conclusions and caveats: Clonal expansion was found to be greater in HLA-associated TCR beta chains than in equally common others in a later analysis. Later analysis associated a missense DCLRE1C variant with TCR beta V- and J-gene trimming.

In regard to this clone: Its cognate antigen is unknown.

The primer mix had 60 Vbeta and 13 Jbeta primers. Study processing details: An analysis that came later counted tens of millions of unique TCR beta chains, roughly 11 million shared. TCRdb's copy holds only in-frame clones and misses some; the assay was immunoSEQ multiplex PCR. D and trimming come from the DNA, and the V and J calls and clone size come from that table. The sample has 120,000 or so clones, roughly 77% seen once. At sampling all donors were nominally healthy, likely with unrecorded immune exposures. The specimen was PBMCs. The genes are TRBV11-2 and TRBJ1-1, with D possibly matching TRBD1 (6 bases). The receptor was isolated from a man between 18 and 35 years old in good health and CMV-seronegative. As DNA, the CDR3 is TGTGCCAGCAGCTTAGGTGAGGGGGCTGAAGCTTTCTTT. Protein: CASSLGEGAEAFF. Drawing the rest from reference TRBV11-2 and TRBJ1-1, the complete variable domain is EAGVAQSPRYKIIEKRQSVAFWCNPISGHATLYWYQQILGQGPKLLIQFQNNGVVDDSQLPKDRFSAERLKGVDSTLKIQPAKLEDSAVYLCASSLGEGAEAFFGQGTRLTVV.